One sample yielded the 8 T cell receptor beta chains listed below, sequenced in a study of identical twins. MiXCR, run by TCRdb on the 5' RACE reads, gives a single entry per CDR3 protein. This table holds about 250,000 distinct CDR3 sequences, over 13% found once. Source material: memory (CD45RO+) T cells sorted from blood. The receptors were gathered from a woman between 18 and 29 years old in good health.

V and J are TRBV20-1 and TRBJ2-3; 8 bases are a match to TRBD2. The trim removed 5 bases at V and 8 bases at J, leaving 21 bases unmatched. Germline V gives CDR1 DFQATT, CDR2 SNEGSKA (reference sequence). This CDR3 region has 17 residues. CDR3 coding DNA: TGCAGTGCTGAAAGTACACGTGGGAGAGCGGGGGAGTTTACGCAGTATTTT. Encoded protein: CSAESTRGRAGEFTQYF.

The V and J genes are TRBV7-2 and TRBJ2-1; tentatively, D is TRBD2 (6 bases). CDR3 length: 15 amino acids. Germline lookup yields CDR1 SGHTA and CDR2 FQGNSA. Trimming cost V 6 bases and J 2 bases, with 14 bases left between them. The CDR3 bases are TGTGCCAGCAGTCCCCGGCGGGATCCCTACAATGAGCAGTTCTTC. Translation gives CASSPRRDPYNEQFF.

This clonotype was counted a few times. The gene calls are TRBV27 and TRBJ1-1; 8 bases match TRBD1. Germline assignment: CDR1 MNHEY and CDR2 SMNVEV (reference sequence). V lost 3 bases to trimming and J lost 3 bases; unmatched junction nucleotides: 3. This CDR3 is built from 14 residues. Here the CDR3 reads CASSLTGVYTEAFF. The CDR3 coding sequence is TGTGCCAGCAGTTTGACAGGGGTTTACACTGAAGCTTTCTTT.

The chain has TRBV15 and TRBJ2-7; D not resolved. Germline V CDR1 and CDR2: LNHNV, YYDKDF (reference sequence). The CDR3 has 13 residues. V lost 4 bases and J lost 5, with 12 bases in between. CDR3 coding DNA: TGTGCCACCAGCACCGAGCCTGGGGACGAGCAGTACTTC. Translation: CATSTEPGDEQYF.

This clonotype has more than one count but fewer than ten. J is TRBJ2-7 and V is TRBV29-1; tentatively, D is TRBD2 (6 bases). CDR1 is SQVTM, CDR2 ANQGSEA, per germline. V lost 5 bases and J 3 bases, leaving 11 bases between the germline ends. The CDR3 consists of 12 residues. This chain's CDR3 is CSVRENIYEQYF. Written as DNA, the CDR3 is TGCAGCGTTCGGGAGAACATCTACGAGCAGTACTTC.

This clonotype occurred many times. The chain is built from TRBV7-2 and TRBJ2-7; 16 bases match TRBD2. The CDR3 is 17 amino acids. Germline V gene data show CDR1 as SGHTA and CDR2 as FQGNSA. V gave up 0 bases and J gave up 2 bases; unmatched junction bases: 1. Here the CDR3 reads CASSLAGTSGRAYEQYF. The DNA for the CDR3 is TGTGCCAGCAGCTTAGCAGGGACTAGCGGGAGGGCCTACGAGCAGTACTTC.

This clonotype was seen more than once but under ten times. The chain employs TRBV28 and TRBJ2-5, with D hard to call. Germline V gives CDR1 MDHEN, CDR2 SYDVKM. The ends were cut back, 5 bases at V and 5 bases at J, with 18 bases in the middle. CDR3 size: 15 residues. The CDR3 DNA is TGTGCCAGCAGTGAAAAGGTAGTGGGTGAGGAGACCCAGTACTTC. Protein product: CASSEKVVGEETQYF.

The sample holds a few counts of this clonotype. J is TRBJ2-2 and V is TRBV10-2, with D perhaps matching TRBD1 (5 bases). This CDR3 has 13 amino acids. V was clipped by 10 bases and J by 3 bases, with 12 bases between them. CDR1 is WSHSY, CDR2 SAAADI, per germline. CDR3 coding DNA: TGCGCCACCCTAGGGGTTGACACCGGGGAGCTGTTTTTT. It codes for CATLGVDTGELFF.